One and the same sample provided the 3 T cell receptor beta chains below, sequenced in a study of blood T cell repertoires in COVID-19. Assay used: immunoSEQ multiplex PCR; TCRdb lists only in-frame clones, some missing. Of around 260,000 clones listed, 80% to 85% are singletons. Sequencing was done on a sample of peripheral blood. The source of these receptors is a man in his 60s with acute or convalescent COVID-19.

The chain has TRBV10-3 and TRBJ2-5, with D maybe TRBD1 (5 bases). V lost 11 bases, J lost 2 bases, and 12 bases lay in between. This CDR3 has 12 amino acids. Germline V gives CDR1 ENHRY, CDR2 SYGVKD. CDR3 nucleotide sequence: TGTGCCGTAGGACAAAAACAAGAGACCCAGTACTTC. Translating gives CAVGQKQETQYF.

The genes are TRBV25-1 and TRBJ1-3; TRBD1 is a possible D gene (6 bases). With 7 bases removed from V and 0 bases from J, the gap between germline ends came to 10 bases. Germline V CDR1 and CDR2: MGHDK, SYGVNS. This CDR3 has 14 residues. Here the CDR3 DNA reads TGTGCCAGCACCGACAGGAGCTCTGGAAACACCATATATTTT. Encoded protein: CASTDRSSGNTIYF.

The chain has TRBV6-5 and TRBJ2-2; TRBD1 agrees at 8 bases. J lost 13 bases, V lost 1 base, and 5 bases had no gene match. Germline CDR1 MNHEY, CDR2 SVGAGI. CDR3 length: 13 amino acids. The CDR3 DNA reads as TGTGCCAGCAGTTACTTCGGACAGGGCGTGCTGTTTTTT. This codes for CASSYFGQGVLFF.